These 21 T cell receptor beta chains share one sample of origin, sequenced in a study of spatial heterogeneity in lung cancer. General observations from the study: How many expanded intratumoral alpha and beta TCRs were present tracked the tumor mutation count, which was a count of nonsynonymous mutations.

Their target antigens are unknown. Time point of the sample: sample taken at primary tumor resection. TCRdb reprocessed the 5' RACE reads via MiXCR and lists one record per CDR3 protein. The sample records 20,000 to 25,000 distinct CDR3 sequences, around 8.8% being singletons. Source: lung tumor tissue, taken at surgery. Every receptor here comes from a male donor with early-stage non-small cell lung cancer.

This clonotype has ten or more counts. This chain uses TRBV19 with TRBJ1-2; D is undetermined. Per the germline V gene, CDR1 is LNHDA and CDR2 is SQIVND (reference sequence). CDR3 length equals 11 residues. Trimming removed 8 bases at V and 2 bases at J, with 6 bases between. The CDR3 region has the DNA TGTGCCAGTGAAAAAAACTATGGCTACACCTTC. Protein sequence: CASEKNYGYTF.

This clonotype occurred many times. CDR3 nucleotide sequence: TGTGCCTGGAACGCAGGAATGGGCACAGATACGCAGTATTTT. This gives the protein CAWNAGMGTDTQYF. This rearrangement joins TRBV30 to TRBJ2-3; no definite D call. Germline V gene sequence: CDR1 GTSNPN, CDR2 SVGIG (reference sequence). CDR3 size: 14 residues. V lost 4 bases, J lost 1 base, and 12 bases lay in between.

The V gene is TRBV28, the J gene TRBJ2-7; D perhaps matches TRBD1 (6 bases). Germline V gene data show CDR1 as MDHEN and CDR2 as SYDVKM. Deletions cut 1 base from V and 3 bases from J, with 10 bases between. This CDR3 is 14 amino acids long. The CDR3 DNA reads TGTGCCAGCAGTTTATTTAAAGGGGGCTACGAGCAGTACTTC. Translated: CASSLFKGGYEQYF.

Ten or more counts support this clonotype. V gene TRBV12-3 or TRBV12-4 combines with J gene TRBJ2-6; unclear D gene. The length of the CDR3 is 14 residues. Trimming stripped 2 bases from V and 2 bases from J, with 4 bases between. The CDR3 protein is CASSLLAGANVLTF. Written as DNA, the CDR3 is TGTGCCAGCAGTTTACTGGCTGGGGCCAACGTCCTGACTTTC.

The sample holds many counts of this clonotype. This chain joins TRBV11-2 and TRBJ2-1; no definite D call. V was pared by 4 bases and J by 14 bases, with 15 bases between. The CDR3 contains 12 residues. Germline CDR1 and CDR2: SGHAT and FQNNGV. The CDR3 coding sequence is TGTGCCAGCAGCTCCTATCCGAACTATAAGTTCTTC. Translated, it gives CASSSYPNYKFF.

This clonotype was found many times. J is TRBJ2-1 and V is TRBV11-2; a weak D match, TRBD1 (6 bases). The ends were cut back, 4 bases at V and 8 bases at J, with 21 bases in the middle. The CDR3 consists of 16 residues. Germline assignment: CDR1 SGHAT and CDR2 FQNNGV. In DNA form, the CDR3 reads TGTGCCAGCAGCTCAGGGTGGGGCGGTCCAGGGGATGAGCAGTTCTTC. Encoded protein: CASSSGWGGPGDEQFF.

This clonotype was observed a handful of times. The chain combines TRBV5-4 with TRBJ1-6, with D possibly being TRBD1 (6 bases). Trimming cost V 1 base and J 8 bases, with 10 bases left between them. The CDR3 is made up of 14 amino acids. Germline loops: CDR1 SGHNT, CDR2 YYREEE (reference sequence). The CDR3 spells CASSLWGADSPLHF. CDR3 coding DNA: TGTGCCAGCAGCTTGTGGGGGGCGGATTCACCCCTCCACTTT. Together with reference TRBV5-4 and TRBJ1-6, the CDR3 gives the full variable domain: ETGVTQSPTHLIKTRGQQVTLRCSSQSGHNTVSWYQQALGQGPQFIFQYYREEENGRGNFPPRFSGLQFPNYSSELNVNALELDDSALYLCASSLWGADSPLHFGNGTRLTVT.

This clonotype was found many times. The CDR3 region has the DNA TGCGCCAGCAATTTCCAGTACTTC. As protein: CASNFQYF. V is TRBV5-1 and J is TRBJ2-7, with D unclear. Germline V lookup: CDR1 SGHRS, CDR2 YFSETQ. CDR3 length: 8 residues. V was shortened by 6 bases and J by 10 bases, with 5 bases between the two germline ends.

The chain employs TRBV12-3 or TRBV12-4 and TRBJ2-6; no reliable D call. Trimming left V 8 bases short and J 3 bases short, with 11 bases between. CDR3 length: 14 amino acids. CDR3 in DNA: TGTGCCAGCCATTCAGACAATGGGGCCAACGTCCTGACTTTC. Amino acid sequence: CASHSDNGANVLTF.

The table lists this clonotype with many counts. This chain links TRBV2 with TRBJ1-1; D is possibly TRBD1 (5 bases). The CDR3 consists of 12 residues. The V end was cut by 4 bases, the J end by 4 bases, with 7 bases between. Germline assignment: CDR1 SNHLY and CDR2 FYNNEI. The CDR3 here is CASSVRGTEAFF. The CDR3 DNA reads as TGTGCCAGCAGTGTAAGGGGCACTGAAGCTTTCTTT.

This clonotype was detected many times. The chain carries TRBV11-2 and TRBJ2-5; 8 positions agree with TRBD1. The V segment lost 1 base and the J segment 7 bases; nucleotides outside the gene matches: 17. The length of the CDR3 is 18 residues. CDR1 SGHAT and CDR2 FQNNGV come from the germline V gene. CDR3 coding DNA: TGTGCCAGCAGCTTAGGGACAGGGACGACTTTTGAATTCCCGACCCAGTACTTC. Translating it yields CASSLGTGTTFEFPTQYF.

V gene TRBV27 combines with J gene TRBJ1-6, with D perhaps matching TRBD1 (6 bases). CDR1 is MNHEY and CDR2 is SMNVEV in the germline V gene (reference sequence). The CDR3 has 17 residues. V was trimmed by 8 bases and J by 0 bases, leaving 17 bases between them. The CDR3 reads CASGGQFVSSYNSPLHF. CDR3 coding DNA: TGTGCCAGCGGGGGCCAGTTCGTGAGCTCCTATAATTCACCCCTCCACTTT.

This clonotype has only a few counts. The chain recombines TRBV6-1 with TRBJ2-7, with D maybe TRBD1 (6 bases). V lost 6 bases and J lost 2, with 14 bases in between. This CDR3 has 14 residues. The V gene's germline CDR1 is MNHNS and CDR2 SASEGT. CDR3 region: CASRFDRSPYEQYF. In DNA form, the CDR3 reads TGTGCCAGCAGATTCGACAGGAGCCCCTACGAGCAGTACTTC.

At least ten counts were recorded for this clonotype. The CDR3 reads CASTLAGVRTGELFF. In DNA, the CDR3 is TGTGCCAGCACTCTAGCGGGGGTTCGCACCGGGGAGCTGTTTTTT. V is TRBV28 and J is TRBJ2-2; TRBD2 agrees at 10 bases. V lost 7 bases to trimming and J lost 4 bases; unmatched junction nucleotides: 6. This CDR3 has 15 amino acids. Germline V gene sequence: CDR1 MDHEN, CDR2 SYDVKM.

In its sample, this clonotype was seen a few times. A junction end diverges from the germline sequence, so it may reflect a read error. The gene calls are TRBV2 and TRBJ1-3; 8 bases line up with TRBD1. The CDR3 consists of 12 residues. The V gene's germline CDR1 is SNHLY and CDR2 FYNNEI. CDR3 amino acids: CASSPGTGARPF. The CDR3 DNA sequence: TGTGCCAGCAGTCCCGGGACAGGCGCAAGGCCTTTT.

At least ten counts were recorded for this clonotype. This chain connects TRBV28 to TRBJ2-7, with D tentatively TRBD2 (5 bases). Germline V gene lookup returns CDR1 MDHEN and CDR2 SYDVKM. The CDR3 is 17 amino acids. Trimming took off 6 bases at V and 0 bases at J, with 21 bases between the two ends. The CDR3 loop reads CASSRGIGFASSYEQYF. CDR3 nucleotide sequence: TGTGCCAGCAGCCGGGGAATCGGGTTTGCGAGCTCCTACGAGCAGTACTTC.

The V and J genes are TRBV10-2 and TRBJ1-5; D is unresolved. There are 13 residues in the CDR3. Germline values: CDR1 WSHSY, CDR2 SAAADI. V was pared by 4 bases and J by 0 bases, with 4 bases between. The CDR3 sequence: CASSVDSNQPQHF. In nucleotides, the CDR3 is TGCGCCAGCAGTGTGGATAGCAATCAGCCCCAGCATTTT.

The sample holds many counts of this clonotype. The chain recombines TRBV11-3 with TRBJ2-1; 8 bases are shared with TRBD1. Trimming took 0 bases from V and 8 from J; bases not matched to a gene: 6. Germline CDR1 SGHNT, CDR2 YENEEA. The CDR3 extends over 15 amino acids. The CDR3 reads CASSLDGQGTYEQFF. The CDR3 region has the DNA TGTGCCAGCAGCTTAGATGGACAGGGAACGTATGAGCAGTTCTTC.

This clonotype was detected many times. This chain uses TRBV30 with TRBJ1-4; D gene unclear. Germline CDR1 is GTSNPN and CDR2 is SVGIG (reference sequence). The CDR3 loop spans 15 amino acids. V lost 4 bases and J lost 8, with 20 bases in between. The CDR3 loop reads CAWTPSYSKGEKLFF. CDR3 DNA: TGTGCCTGGACCCCTTCGTACTCAAAGGGCGAAAAACTGTTTTTT.

In its sample, this clonotype was seen many times. This rearrangement joins TRBV27 to TRBJ1-1; D unclear. Germline assignment: CDR1 MNHEY and CDR2 SMNVEV (reference sequence). Trimming stripped 0 bases from V and 11 bases from J, with 10 bases between. The CDR3 covers 12 residues. Here the CDR3 reads CASSLSKGMAFF. CDR3 nucleotide sequence: TGTGCCAGCAGTTTATCAAAGGGTATGGCTTTCTTT.

This clonotype occurred a few times. As DNA, the CDR3 is TGTGCCAGCACTCTGGGACCCTCTTGGTTACATACGCAGTATTTT. It encodes CASTLGPSWLHTQYF. V and J are TRBV27 and TRBJ2-3; D assignment may be TRBD1 or TRBD2 (5 bases each). Germline loops: CDR1 MNHEY, CDR2 SMNVEV (reference sequence). Trimming left V 7 bases short and J 7 bases short, with 21 bases between. The CDR3 runs to 15 residues.